This passage covers 2 T cell receptor beta chains from one sample sequenced in a study of T cell repertoires in cytomegalovirus infection. One entry per CDR3 protein results from TCRdb running MiXCR on the reads. The sample holds about 180,000 distinct CDR3 sequences, roughly 15% seen once. Material: CD8+ T cells from PBMCs. The source is a human donor in good health (CMV status not recorded). Some clones in this sample may be carry-over from other donors' samples.

The chain uses TRBV2 and TRBJ2-5, with 8 bases identical to TRBD2. Germline loops: CDR1 SNHLY, CDR2 FYNNEI. Trimming removed 2 bases from V and 6 bases from J; junction bases left unmatched: 11. CDR3 length equals 16 residues. CDR3 in amino acids: CASSERWRGALKTQYF. The CDR3 nucleotides read TGTGCCAGCAGTGAAAGGTGGCGGGGGGCATTGAAGACCCAGTACTTC.

The gene calls are TRBV9 and TRBJ2-5; TRBD2 matches at 7 bases. Germline CDR1 reads SGDLS; CDR2 reads YYNGEE. The J segment lost 2 bases and the V segment lost 1 base, leaving 14 bases of the junction unmatched. The CDR3 extends over 18 amino acids. Here the CDR3 DNA reads TGTGCCAGCAGCGTACACGAAGCGGGGAGGACACCACAAGAGACCCAGTACTTC. This encodes CASSVHEAGRTPQETQYF.